These 13 T cell receptor beta chains originate from one sample sequenced in a study of vaccination and CD4 T cells after COVID-19. The sample's treatment: roughly 11-day PBMC culture with coronavirus spike peptide pools or control peptides (ViraFEST assay). Antigen specificity for these receptors is unknown. The assay that was used to sequence DNA from cultured CD4+ T cells was the Oncomine TCR Beta short-read assay. TCRdb called the PCR reads again in MiXCR, with one record for every CDR3 protein. The sample has about 25,000 distinct CDR3 sequences, 49% seen once. Sequencing input: CD4+ T cells from blood, cultured in vitro. The receptors shown here come from a human donor who had recovered from COVID-19.

The chain links TRBV18 to TRBJ2-6; D may be TRBD1 (5 bases). The germline gives CDR1 KGHSH, CDR2 LQKENI. This CDR3 region has 15 residues. Between the trimmed V and J ends, which lost 3 bases and 3 bases, there was a span of 9 bases. The CDR3 is CASSPQGGGANVLTF. DNA for the CDR3: TGTGCCAGCTCACCCCAGGGCGGTGGGGCCAACGTCCTGACTTTC.

The rearrangement links TRBV7-8 to TRBJ1-3; a weak D match, TRBD1 (5 bases). The CDR3 consists of 16 residues. The ends were cut back, 0 bases at V and 0 bases at J, with 9 bases in the middle. Per germline, CDR1 SGHVS and CDR2 FQNEAQ. CDR3 sequence reads: CASSLALGRSGNTIYF. The CDR3 DNA is TGTGCCAGCAGCTTAGCGCTGGGGCGCTCTGGAAACACCATATATTTT.

V and J are TRBV7-2 and TRBJ2-5, with 7 bases lining up with TRBD1. CDR1 and CDR2 (germline): SGHTA, FQGNSA. The length of the CDR3 is 14 residues. The junction had 4 bases not matched to a gene; V was cut back by 4 bases and J by 2 bases. CDR3 sequence reads: CASSSDRVQETQYF. The CDR3 bases are TGTGCCAGCAGCTCCGACAGGGTTCAAGAGACCCAGTACTTC.

The chain combines TRBV20-1 with TRBJ2-7; maybe TRBD1 (5 bases). The germline CDR1 and CDR2 sequences are DFQATT and SNEGSKA (reference sequence). V dropped 6 bases and J dropped 3 bases, with 9 bases sitting between them. This CDR3 comprises 11 residues. CDR3: CSARAFYEQYF. DNA of the CDR3: TGCAGTGCCAGGGCGTTCTACGAGCAGTACTTC.

The chain employs TRBV12-3 or TRBV12-4 and TRBJ1-2; D possibly corresponds to TRBD1 (6 bases). This CDR3 is 15 amino acids long. Deletions cut 5 bases from V and 1 base from J, with 14 bases between. CDR3 in DNA: TGTGCCAGCAGTGCGCACAGGGCTGGTAACTATGGCTACACCTTC. Amino acid sequence: CASSAHRAGNYGYTF.

V is TRBV10-3 and J is TRBJ2-7; D is ambiguous. Per germline, CDR1 ENHRY and CDR2 SYGVKD. Deletions cut 6 bases from V and 3 bases from J, with 12 bases between. This CDR3 region has 13 residues. DNA for the CDR3: TGTGCCATCAGAGACCCCGGACGCTACGAGCAGTACTTC. Its protein is CAIRDPGRYEQYF.

V is TRBV28 and J is TRBJ1-2; D is uncertain. The germline V and J ends were trimmed by 5 bases and 2 bases, with 3 bases remaining between them. Germline values: CDR1 MDHEN, CDR2 SYDVKM. The CDR3 totals 11 residues. In DNA, the CDR3 is TGTGCCAGCAGTGTAAACTATGGCTACACCTTC. Protein product: CASSVNYGYTF.

The chain recombines TRBV19 with TRBJ2-5, with 8 bases that match TRBD1. This CDR3 spans 17 amino acids. V shed 5 bases, J shed 4 bases, and the junction held 15 bases outside the gene matches. The germline V gene has CDR1 LNHDA and CDR2 SQIVND (reference sequence). CDR3 amino acids: CASSVAKGQVSGETQYF. For the CDR3, the DNA is TGTGCCAGTAGTGTTGCCAAGGGACAGGTTTCAGGAGAGACCCAGTACTTC.

This chain uses TRBV7-6 with TRBJ1-6, with TRBD1 matching 8 bases. The CDR3 contains 16 residues. The ends lost 6 bases at V and 6 bases at J; junction bases unmatched: 10. Germline V gives CDR1 SGHVS, CDR2 FNYEAQ. This CDR3 reads CASRRSGGSVNSPLHF. CDR3 DNA sequence: TGTGCCAGCAGACGCTCAGGGGGCTCGGTTAATTCACCCCTCCACTTT.

The chain couples TRBV6-1 to TRBJ2-5, with TRBD2 as a possible D gene (5 bases). This CDR3 spans 15 amino acids. The germline V gene has CDR1 MNHNS and CDR2 SASEGT. V lost 4 bases and J lost 2, with 14 bases in between. As DNA, the CDR3 is TGTGCCAGCAGTGTTCTTTTCGGGAAACAAGAGACCCAGTACTTC. Amino acids: CASSVLFGKQETQYF.

The chain links TRBV25-1 to TRBJ2-7, with TRBD2 matching over 12 bases. Germline assignment: CDR1 MGHDK and CDR2 SYGVNS. The V gene end was trimmed by 6 bases and the J gene end by 6 bases; junction bases not matched to a gene: 3. There are 13 residues in the CDR3. The DNA of the CDR3 is TGTGCCAGCAGCCGACTAGCGGGAGCCGAGCAGTACTTC. It codes for CASSRLAGAEQYF.

The chain recombines TRBV5-1 with TRBJ1-2, with 9 nucleotides matching TRBD1. This CDR3 is built from 15 residues. Germline trimming cut 5 bases from V and 3 bases from J; bases unmatched to any gene: 8. The V gene's germline CDR1 is SGHRS and CDR2 YFSETQ. The chain's CDR3 is CASRKNTGGDYGYTF. CDR3 bases: TGCGCCAGCAGGAAGAACACAGGGGGCGACTATGGCTACACCTTC. Combining the CDR3 with reference TRBV5-1 and TRBJ1-2 gives the whole variable domain KAGVTQTPRYLIKTRGQQVTLSCSPISGHRSVSWYQQTPGQGLQFLFEYFSETQRNKGNFPGRFSGRQFSNSRSEMNVSTLELGDSALYLCASRKNTGGDYGYTFGSGTRLTVV.

V usage is TRBV28 and J usage is TRBJ2-1; 11 bases match TRBD1. This CDR3 region has 16 residues. V was clipped by 1 base and J by 6 bases; unmatched bases: 5. In germline, CDR1 is MDHEN, CDR2 SYDVKM. In DNA, the CDR3 is TGTGCCAGCAGTTTATCAGGGACAGGGGGAGGCAATGAGCAGTTCTTC. Translation gives CASSLSGTGGGNEQFF.